What follows are 16 T cell receptor beta chains derived from one specimen sequenced in a study of T cells after yellow fever vaccination. One entry per CDR3 protein results from TCRdb running MiXCR on the 5' RACE reads. The sample holds tens of thousands of distinct CDR3 sequences, around 7.7% seen once. The sequencing used CD8+ T cells sorted from PBMCs, collected on the day of the yellow fever booster vaccination. Every receptor here comes from a man aged 25-45 years who received the YFV17D yellow fever vaccine.

The chain joins TRBV20-1 to TRBJ2-1; D is perhaps TRBD1 or TRBD2 (7 bases each). CDR3 length: 14 amino acids. Germline lookup yields CDR1 DFQATT and CDR2 SNEGSKA (reference sequence). Trimming removed 1 base at V and 6 bases at J, with 13 bases between. This chain's CDR3 is CSARARGGLNEQFF. The CDR3 bases are TGCAGTGCTAGAGCCAGGGGGGGGCTCAATGAGCAGTTCTTC.

In this sample, this clonotype turned up a few times. The V gene is TRBV15, the J gene TRBJ2-7; 9 positions agree with TRBD2. CDR3 length: 14 residues. J lost 3 bases, V lost 9 bases, and 9 bases had no gene match. CDR1 and CDR2 (germline): LNHNV, YYDKDF (reference sequence). The CDR3 DNA reads as TGTGCCACTAGTAGCGGGAGACAGAACTACGAGCAGTACTTC. This encodes CATSSGRQNYEQYF.

The J gene is TRBJ2-1, the V gene TRBV30, with TRBD2 matching 9 bases. V was pared by 8 bases and J by 3 bases, with 11 bases of the junction left unmatched. CDR1 and CDR2 from the germline V gene are GTSNPN and SVGIG (reference sequence). The CDR3 consists of 15 residues. Here the CDR3 reads CAPSVAGGDYNEQFF. The CDR3 region has the DNA TGTGCCCCGAGTGTGGCGGGGGGGGACTACAATGAGCAGTTCTTC.

V is TRBV27 and J is TRBJ2-5; possible D gene TRBD2, 6 bases. Trimming shortened V by 5 bases and J by 5 bases, and 18 bases separated the two germline ends. The CDR3 contains 15 residues. Germline values: CDR1 MNHEY, CDR2 SMNVEV (reference sequence). The CDR3 loop is CASSGRPGENETQYF. The CDR3 DNA sequence: TGTGCCAGCAGTGGCCGTCCGGGGGAGAACGAGACCCAGTACTTC.

The sample holds one count of this clonotype. This chain links TRBV7-9 with TRBJ2-1; 9 nucleotides agree with TRBD2. The CDR3 has 17 amino acids. J gave up 4 bases and V 5 bases, and 12 bases lay outside the gene matches. Germline CDR1 SEHNR, CDR2 FQNEAQ (reference sequence). The CDR3 spells CASSHSSREGAYNEQFF. The DNA for the CDR3 is TGTGCCAGCAGCCATTCGTCGCGGGAGGGCGCATACAATGAGCAGTTCTTC.

This clonotype appeared a few times. The gene calls are TRBV27 and TRBJ2-7, with D possibly being TRBD1 (5 bases). Germline CDR1 MNHEY, CDR2 SMNVEV (reference sequence). This CDR3 is built from 13 residues. The V gene lost 3 bases and the J gene lost 3 bases, with 9 bases spanning the gap. CDR3 DNA sequence: TGTGCCAGCAGTTTTGACAGCAACTACGAGCAGTACTTC. The encoded protein is CASSFDSNYEQYF.

This clonotype was detected a few times. The V and J genes are TRBV14 and TRBJ2-7; 7 bases agree with TRBD2. The CDR3 is 14 residues long. Losses at the gene ends were 4 bases for V and 2 bases for J; bases not matched to a gene: 5. Germline V gives CDR1 SGHDN, CDR2 FVKESK. CDR3 nucleotide sequence: TGTGCCAGCAGCCGCCCCGGGACTACCTACGAGCAGTACTTC. It encodes CASSRPGTTYEQYF.

This rearrangement joins TRBV11-3 to TRBJ2-3, with 12 bases fitting TRBD2. This CDR3 is built from 15 residues. Losses at the gene ends were 5 bases for V and 3 bases for J; bases not matched to a gene: 3. From germline, CDR1 is SGHNT and CDR2 YENEEA. The CDR3 DNA reads TGTGCCAGCAGCGGACTAGCGGGGACTACAGATACGCAGTATTTT. As protein: CASSGLAGTTDTQYF.

The rearrangement uses TRBV9 and TRBJ2-3; no reliable D call. Germline V CDR1 and CDR2: SGDLS, YYNGEE. V dropped 0 bases and J dropped 5 bases, with 7 bases sitting between them. The length of the CDR3 is 13 residues. CDR3 coding DNA: TGTGCCAGCAGCGTAGATTTGATAGATACGCAGTATTTT. Amino acid sequence: CASSVDLIDTQYF.

The rearrangement joins TRBV27 to TRBJ2-3; D is ambiguous. Trimming pared 5 bases from V and 0 bases from J, leaving 12 bases between. This CDR3 has 15 residues. The germline gives CDR1 MNHEY, CDR2 SMNVEV (reference sequence). The CDR3 spells CASSRYGLSTDTQYF. In nucleotides, the CDR3 is TGTGCCAGCAGTAGGTACGGCTTAAGCACAGATACGCAGTATTTT.

Turning to this clonotype: Compared with germline, one end of the junction differs, possibly owing to a read error. The V gene is TRBV7-6, the J gene TRBJ2-1; no clear D gene. CDR1 is SGHVS and CDR2 is FNYEAQ in the germline V gene. The CDR3 runs 12 residues. The CDR3 reads CARSLGGHEQFF. CDR3 DNA: TGTGCCAGGAGCTTGGGTGGCCATGAGCAGTTCTTC.

In its sample, this clonotype was seen many times. The V and J genes are TRBV6-5 and TRBJ2-2, with 7 bases aligning to TRBD2. The V segment lost 2 bases and the J segment 6 bases; nucleotides outside the gene matches: 9. The CDR3 has 16 residues. CDR1 is MNHEY and CDR2 is SVGAGI in the germline V gene. The CDR3 reads CASSYTPAGASGELFF. The CDR3, as DNA: TGTGCCAGCAGTTACACCCCGGCGGGAGCGTCCGGGGAGCTGTTTTTT.

This clonotype occurred many times. The chain is built from TRBV4-2 and TRBJ2-7; 12 bases are a match to TRBD2. The CDR3 length is 14 residues. The germline V gene has CDR1 LGHNA and CDR2 YNFKEQ. Trimming took 3 bases from V and 4 from J; bases not matched to a gene: 1. This CDR3 reads CASSHGTSGYEQYF. The CDR3 region has the DNA TGTGCCAGCAGCCACGGGACTAGCGGGTACGAGCAGTACTTC.

This clonotype was seen a few times. This rearrangement joins TRBV3-1 to TRBJ1-1, with TRBD1 as a possible D gene (5 bases). The CDR3 is 16 amino acids. Trimming pared 1 base from V and 0 bases from J, leaving 12 bases between. CDR1 is LGHDT, CDR2 YNNKEL, per germline (reference sequence). DNA for the CDR3: TGTGCCAGCAGCCAAGTTGGGAGGGGAATGAACACTGAAGCTTTCTTT. This codes for CASSQVGRGMNTEAFF.

This clonotype has just a few counts. The chain links TRBV4-3 to TRBJ2-7; 13 bases fit TRBD2. The CDR3 length is 16 residues. J lost 4 bases, V lost 0 bases, and 3 bases had no gene match. CDR1 and CDR2 (germline): LGHNA, YSLEER. CDR3: CASSQDETSGRYEQYF. In DNA, the CDR3 is TGCGCCAGCAGCCAAGATGAGACTAGCGGGAGGTACGAGCAGTACTTC.

The chain joins TRBV7-8 to TRBJ2-3; 12 bases line up with TRBD1. V lost 3 bases, J lost 3 bases, and 13 bases stayed unmatched. Germline-derived CDR1 and CDR2 are SGHVS and FQNEAQ. There are 19 residues in the CDR3. CDR3 sequence (DNA): TGTGCCAGCAGCTTCCCGGGGACAGGGGGCTCTAAGGGTACAGATACGCAGTATTTT. Its protein product is CASSFPGTGGSKGTDTQYF.